Listed below are T cell receptor beta chains from one sample, sequenced in a study of siplizumab effects on memory and regulatory T cells. Using immunoSEQ multiplex PCR, the repertoire was profiled, and TCRdb retains in-frame clones only, with some absent. The sample holds about 120,000 clones, 93% seen once. The sample consisted of non-Treg CD4+ T cells sorted from blood. The receptors shown here come from a human donor in good health. CDR3s include the opening cysteine and the closing phenylalanine or tryptophan. A D gene is named only where the DNA matches it firmly. Not all rows give a size; the values are once, few, many and, for expanded clones, a class.

cdr3_nt: TGTGCCAGCAGCCCCCGGGGGAGGGGCCTGGGATACAATGAGCAGTTCTTC; cdr3_aa: CASSPRGRGLGYNEQFF; d_call: TRBD2; j_call: TRBJ2-1; v_call: TRBV9; clone_size: -; cdr3_length: 17
cdr3_nt: TGTGCCAGCAGCTTAGGGGGGACAGGGTTATATGGCTACACCTTC; cdr3_aa: CASSLGGTGLYGYTF; d_call: TRBD1; j_call: TRBJ1-2; v_call: TRBV7-9; clone_size: -; cdr3_length: 15
cdr3_nt: TGTGCCAGCAGCCCCTTTTTCTCGGATGGCTACACCTTC; cdr3_aa: CASSPFFSDGYTF; d_call: -; j_call: TRBJ1-2; v_call: TRBV7-9; clone_size: few; cdr3_length: 13
cdr3_nt: TGTGCCAGCAGTGCCCCGGGATGGAACACTGAAGCTTTCTTT; cdr3_aa: CASSAPGWNTEAFF; d_call: -; j_call: TRBJ1-1; v_call: TRBV6-5; clone_size: -; cdr3_length: 14
cdr3_nt: TGTGCCAGCAGCGTCGACTCCAGAGCCCGAAACACCATATATTTT; cdr3_aa: CASSVDSRARNTIYF; d_call: -; j_call: TRBJ1-3; v_call: TRBV9; clone_size: -; cdr3_length: 15
cdr3_nt: TGTGCCATCAGAGTTGTAGGGAAGGACGAGCAGTACTTC; cdr3_aa: CAIRVVGKDEQYF; d_call: -; j_call: TRBJ2-7; v_call: TRBV10-3; clone_size: -; cdr3_length: 13
cdr3_nt: TGTGCCAGTAGTGACTCTTATCAGCCCCAGCATTTT; cdr3_aa: CASSDSYQPQHF; d_call: -; j_call: TRBJ1-5; v_call: TRBV19; clone_size: -; cdr3_length: 12
cdr3_nt: TGTGCCAGCTCACCACCACCTGGCCCAGAGACCCAGTACTTC; cdr3_aa: CASSPPPGPETQYF; d_call: -; j_call: TRBJ2-5; v_call: TRBV18; clone_size: -; cdr3_length: 14
cdr3_nt: TGCAGCGCCTACAGGGGCACGAACACTGAAGCTTTCTTT; cdr3_aa: CSAYRGTNTEAFF; d_call: TRBD1; j_call: TRBJ1-1; v_call: TRBV29-1; clone_size: -; cdr3_length: 13
cdr3_nt: TGCGCCAGCAGCCAAGATCCACAGAAGCTTGAAGCTTTCTTT; cdr3_aa: CASSQDPQKLEAFF; d_call: -; j_call: TRBJ1-1; v_call: TRBV4-1; clone_size: -; cdr3_length: 14
cdr3_nt: TGTGCCAGCAGCCCCGGACAGGGCGGAAACACCATATATTTT; cdr3_aa: CASSPGQGGNTIYF; d_call: TRBD1; j_call: TRBJ1-3; v_call: TRBV7-3; clone_size: -; cdr3_length: 14
cdr3_nt: TGTGCCAGCAGTTCTCAGGGTAACTCCTACGAGCAGTACTTC; cdr3_aa: CASSSQGNSYEQYF; d_call: -; j_call: TRBJ2-7; v_call: TRBV6-6; clone_size: -; cdr3_length: 14
cdr3_nt: TGTGCCAGCAGTGTTGAGGATACGCAGTATTTT; cdr3_aa: CASSVEDTQYF; d_call: -; j_call: TRBJ2-3; v_call: TRBV2; clone_size: -; cdr3_length: 11
cdr3_nt: TGCGCCAGCAGCCGTCGGGACAGCGGTGGCGCAGATACGCAGTATTTT; cdr3_aa: CASSRRDSGGADTQYF; d_call: TRBD1; j_call: TRBJ2-3; v_call: TRBV5-1; clone_size: -; cdr3_length: 16
cdr3_nt: TGTGCCTCGGACGAGAACACCGGGGAGCTGTTTTTT; cdr3_aa: CASDENTGELFF; d_call: -; j_call: TRBJ2-2; v_call: TRBV30; clone_size: -; cdr3_length: 12
cdr3_nt: TGTGCCAGCAGCCCTCGGACAGGGGTCTACGAGCAGTACTTC; cdr3_aa: CASSPRTGVYEQYF; d_call: TRBD1; j_call: TRBJ2-7; v_call: TRBV6-5; clone_size: -; cdr3_length: 14
cdr3_nt: TGTGCCAGCAGGGGAGTAGCCGGGGAGCTGTTTTTT; cdr3_aa: CASRGVAGELFF; d_call: -; j_call: TRBJ2-2; v_call: TRBV9; clone_size: -; cdr3_length: 12
cdr3_nt: TGTGCCAGCAGCGCGACAGGGGGCGTGGAGACCCAGTACTTC; cdr3_aa: CASSATGGVETQYF; d_call: TRBD1; j_call: TRBJ2-5; v_call: TRBV9; clone_size: -; cdr3_length: 14
cdr3_nt: TGCGCCAGCAGCCAAGAATATAGGCTAAACCCTAACTATGGCTACACCTTC; cdr3_aa: CASSQEYRLNPNYGYTF; d_call: -; j_call: TRBJ1-2; v_call: TRBV4-3; clone_size: -; cdr3_length: 17
cdr3_nt: TGTGCCAGCAGTTTATCACCGACTGGGATTGGTCTTAGCAATCAGCCCCAGCATTTT; cdr3_aa: CASSLSPTGIGLSNQPQHF; d_call: -; j_call: TRBJ1-5; v_call: TRBV27; clone_size: -; cdr3_length: 19
cdr3_nt: TGCGCCAGCAGCCTCGATCTCTCTGGAAACACCATATATTTT; cdr3_aa: CASSLDLSGNTIYF; d_call: -; j_call: TRBJ1-3; v_call: TRBV5-1; clone_size: -; cdr3_length: 14
cdr3_nt: TGTGCCAGCAGCCCTTTAGGAAGCGGGGACCAAGAGACCCAGTACTTC; cdr3_aa: CASSPLGSGDQETQYF; d_call: TRBD2; j_call: TRBJ2-5; v_call: TRBV28; clone_size: -; cdr3_length: 16
cdr3_nt: TGTGCCAGTAATCGATGGACAGGCGAGGGGACCCAGTACTTC; cdr3_aa: CASNRWTGEGTQYF; d_call: TRBD1; j_call: TRBJ2-5; v_call: TRBV19; clone_size: once; cdr3_length: 14
cdr3_nt: TGTGCCAGCAGCTTGAACGGTGTTCAGTACTTC; cdr3_aa: CASSLNGVQYF; d_call: -; j_call: TRBJ2-4; v_call: TRBV5-4; clone_size: -; cdr3_length: 11
cdr3_nt: TGTGCCAGCAGCCAAGAGCGCAGAGGGGACACCGGGGAGCTGTTTTTT; cdr3_aa: CASSQERRGDTGELFF; d_call: -; j_call: TRBJ2-2; v_call: TRBV4-2; clone_size: few; cdr3_length: 16
cdr3_nt: TGTGCCATCAGTGAGTTGGGGGGTATTTACGAGCAGTACTTC; cdr3_aa: CAISELGGIYEQYF; d_call: -; j_call: TRBJ2-7; v_call: TRBV10-3; clone_size: -; cdr3_length: 14